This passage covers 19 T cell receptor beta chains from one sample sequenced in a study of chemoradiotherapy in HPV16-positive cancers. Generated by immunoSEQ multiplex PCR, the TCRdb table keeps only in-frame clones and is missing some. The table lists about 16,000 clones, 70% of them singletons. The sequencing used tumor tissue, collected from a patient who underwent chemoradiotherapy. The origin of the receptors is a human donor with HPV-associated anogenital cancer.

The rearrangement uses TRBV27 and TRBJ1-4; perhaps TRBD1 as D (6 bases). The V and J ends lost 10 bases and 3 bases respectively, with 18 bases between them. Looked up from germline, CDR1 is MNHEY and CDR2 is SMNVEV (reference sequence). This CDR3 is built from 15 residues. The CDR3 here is CAIYTGGAANEKLFF. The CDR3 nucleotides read TGTGCCATATACACCGGGGGGGCTGCTAATGAAAAACTGTTTTTT.

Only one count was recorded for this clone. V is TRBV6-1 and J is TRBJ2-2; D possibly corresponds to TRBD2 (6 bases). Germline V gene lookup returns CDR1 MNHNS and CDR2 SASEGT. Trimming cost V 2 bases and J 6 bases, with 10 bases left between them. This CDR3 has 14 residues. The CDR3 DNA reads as TGTGCCAGCAGTGAAATGCGGGATGCCGGGGAGCTGTTTTTT. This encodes CASSEMRDAGELFF.

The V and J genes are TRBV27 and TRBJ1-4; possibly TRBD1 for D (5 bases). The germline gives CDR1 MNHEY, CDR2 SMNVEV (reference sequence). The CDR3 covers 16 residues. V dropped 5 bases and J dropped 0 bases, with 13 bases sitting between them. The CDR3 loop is CASSRTGTSTNEKLFF. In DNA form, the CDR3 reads TGTGCCAGCAGTCGGACCGGGACCTCAACTAATGAAAAACTGTTTTTT.

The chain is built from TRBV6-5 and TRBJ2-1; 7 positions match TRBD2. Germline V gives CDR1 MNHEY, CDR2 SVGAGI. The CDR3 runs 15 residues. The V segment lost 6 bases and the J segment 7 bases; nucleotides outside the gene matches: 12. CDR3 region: CASREPTGRHNEQFF. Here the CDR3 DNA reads TGTGCCAGCAGAGAACCGACCGGGAGGCATAATGAGCAGTTCTTC.

In nucleotides, the CDR3 is TGTGCCAGCAGCCAGGCAGATTCCTACGAGCAGTACTTC. Translated, it gives CASSQADSYEQYF. The V call is TRBV14, the J call TRBJ2-7; D gene unclear. The germline V gene encodes CDR1 SGHDN and CDR2 FVKESK. The CDR3 contains 13 residues. The V gene lost 3 bases and the J gene lost 1 base, with 7 bases spanning the gap.

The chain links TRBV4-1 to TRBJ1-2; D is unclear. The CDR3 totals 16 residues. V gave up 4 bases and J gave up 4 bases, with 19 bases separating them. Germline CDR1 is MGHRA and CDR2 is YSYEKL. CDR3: CASSPNYPGAGYGYTF. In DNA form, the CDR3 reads TGCGCCAGCAGCCCCAATTACCCGGGCGCTGGCTATGGCTACACCTTC.

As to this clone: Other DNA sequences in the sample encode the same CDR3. The CDR3 bases are TGTGCCAGCAGCTTAGCAGGGACTGGAAACACCATATATTTT. It translates to CASSLAGTGNTIYF. The V and J genes are TRBV11-3 and TRBJ1-3; D is possibly TRBD1 (5 bases). The CDR3 contains 14 residues. The germline V gene has CDR1 SGHNT and CDR2 YENEEA. V was trimmed by 1 base and J by 2 bases, leaving 6 bases between them.

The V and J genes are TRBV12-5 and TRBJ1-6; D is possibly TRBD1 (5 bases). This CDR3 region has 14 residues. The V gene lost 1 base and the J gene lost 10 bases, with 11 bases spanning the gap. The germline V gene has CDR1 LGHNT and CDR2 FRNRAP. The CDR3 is CASGLEGLESPLHF. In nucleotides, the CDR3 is TGTGCTAGTGGTTTGGAGGGGTTGGAATCACCCCTCCACTTT.

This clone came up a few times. The DNA for the CDR3 is TGTGCCAGCAGCGATGACAACTCCGGGGCCAACGTCCTGACTTTC. Translating gives CASSDDNSGANVLTF. The chain recombines TRBV6-4 with TRBJ2-6; D is unclear. CDR1 MRHNA and CDR2 SNTAGT come from the germline V gene. There are 15 residues in the CDR3. Trimming pared 6 bases from V and 4 bases from J, leaving 13 bases between.

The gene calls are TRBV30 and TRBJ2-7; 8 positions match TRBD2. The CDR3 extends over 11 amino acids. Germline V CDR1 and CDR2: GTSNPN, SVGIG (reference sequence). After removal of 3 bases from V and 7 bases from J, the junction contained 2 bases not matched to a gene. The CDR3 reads CAWRAGEEQYF. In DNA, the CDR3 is TGTGCCTGGAGAGCGGGGGAGGAGCAGTACTTC.

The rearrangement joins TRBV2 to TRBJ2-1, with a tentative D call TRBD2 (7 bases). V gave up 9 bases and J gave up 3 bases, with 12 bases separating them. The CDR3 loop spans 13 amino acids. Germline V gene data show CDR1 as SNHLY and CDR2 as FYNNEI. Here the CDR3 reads CASRGDNYNEQFF. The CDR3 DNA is TGTGCCAGTCGGGGGGACAACTACAATGAGCAGTTCTTC.

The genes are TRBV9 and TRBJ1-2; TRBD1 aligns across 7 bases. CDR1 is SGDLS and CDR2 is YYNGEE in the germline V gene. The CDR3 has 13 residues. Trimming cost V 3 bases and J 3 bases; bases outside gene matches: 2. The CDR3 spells CASSAGGDYGYTF. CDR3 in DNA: TGTGCCAGCAGCGCAGGGGGGGACTATGGCTACACCTTC.

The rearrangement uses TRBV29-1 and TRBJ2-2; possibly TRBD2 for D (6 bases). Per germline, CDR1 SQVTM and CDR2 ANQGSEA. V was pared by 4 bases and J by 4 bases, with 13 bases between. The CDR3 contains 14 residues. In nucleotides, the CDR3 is TGCAGCGTTGTATCCAGCGGGTCCACCGGGGAGCTGTTTTTT. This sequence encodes CSVVSSGSTGELFF.

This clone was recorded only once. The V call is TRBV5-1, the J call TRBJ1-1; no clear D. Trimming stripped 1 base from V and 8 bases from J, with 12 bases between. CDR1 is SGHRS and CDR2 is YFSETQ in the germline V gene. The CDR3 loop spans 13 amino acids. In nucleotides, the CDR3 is TGCGCCAGCAGCTTGTTGATTTCAACAGAAGCTTTCTTT. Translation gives CASSLLISTEAFF.

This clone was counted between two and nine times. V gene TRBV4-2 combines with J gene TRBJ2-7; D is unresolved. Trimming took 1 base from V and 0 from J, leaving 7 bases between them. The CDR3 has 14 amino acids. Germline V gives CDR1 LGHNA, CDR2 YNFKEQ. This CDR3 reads CASSQVDISYEQYF. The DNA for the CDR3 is TGTGCCAGCAGCCAAGTAGACATCTCCTACGAGCAGTACTTC.

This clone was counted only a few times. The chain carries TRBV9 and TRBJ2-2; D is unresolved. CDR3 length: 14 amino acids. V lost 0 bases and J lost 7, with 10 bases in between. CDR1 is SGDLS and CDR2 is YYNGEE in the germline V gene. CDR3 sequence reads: CASSVVGNGGELFF. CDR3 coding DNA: TGTGCCAGCAGCGTAGTGGGGAATGGCGGGGAGCTGTTTTTT.

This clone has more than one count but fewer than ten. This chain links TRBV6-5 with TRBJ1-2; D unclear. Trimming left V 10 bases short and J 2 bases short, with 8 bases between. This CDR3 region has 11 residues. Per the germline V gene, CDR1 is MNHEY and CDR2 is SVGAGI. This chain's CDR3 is CATSQNYGYTF. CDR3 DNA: TGTGCCACCTCCCAAAACTATGGCTACACCTTC.

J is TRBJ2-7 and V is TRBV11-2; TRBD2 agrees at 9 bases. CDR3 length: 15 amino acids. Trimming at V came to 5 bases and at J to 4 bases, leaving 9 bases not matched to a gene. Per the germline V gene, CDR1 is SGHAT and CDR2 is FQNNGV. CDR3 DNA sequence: TGTGCCAGCAGCGACACACTAGCGGGCTTGTACGAGCAGTACTTC. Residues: CASSDTLAGLYEQYF.

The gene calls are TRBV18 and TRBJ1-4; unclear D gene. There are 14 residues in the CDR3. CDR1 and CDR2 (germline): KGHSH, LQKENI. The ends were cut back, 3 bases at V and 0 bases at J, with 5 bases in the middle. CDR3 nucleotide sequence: TGTGCCAGCTCACCGCTTTCAACTAATGAAAAACTGTTTTTT. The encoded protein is CASSPLSTNEKLFF. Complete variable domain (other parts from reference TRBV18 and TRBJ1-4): NAGVMQNPRHLVRRRGQEARLRCSPMKGHSHVYWYRQLPEEGLKFMVYLQKENIIDESGMPKERFSAEFPKEGPSILRIQQVVRGDSAAYFCASSPLSTNEKLFFGSGTQLSVL.